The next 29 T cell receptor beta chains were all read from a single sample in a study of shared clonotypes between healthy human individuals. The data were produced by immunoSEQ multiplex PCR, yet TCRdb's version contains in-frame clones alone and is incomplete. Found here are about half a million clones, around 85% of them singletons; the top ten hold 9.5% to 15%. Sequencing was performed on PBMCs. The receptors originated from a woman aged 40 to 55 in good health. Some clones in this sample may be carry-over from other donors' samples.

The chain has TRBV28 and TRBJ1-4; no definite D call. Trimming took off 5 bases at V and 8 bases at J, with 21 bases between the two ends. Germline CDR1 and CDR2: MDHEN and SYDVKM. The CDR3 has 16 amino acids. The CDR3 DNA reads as TGTGCCAGCAGTAAACTCTATGAGAGAGCCCACGAAAAACTGTTTTTT. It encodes CASSKLYERAHEKLFF.

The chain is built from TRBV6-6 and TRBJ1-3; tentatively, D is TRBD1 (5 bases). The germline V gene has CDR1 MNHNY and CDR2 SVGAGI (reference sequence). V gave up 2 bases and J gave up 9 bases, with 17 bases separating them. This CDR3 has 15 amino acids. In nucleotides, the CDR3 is TGTGCCAGCAGTTACGGGACCGGCGAAGGGAGCACCATATATTTT. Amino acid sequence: CASSYGTGEGSTIYF.

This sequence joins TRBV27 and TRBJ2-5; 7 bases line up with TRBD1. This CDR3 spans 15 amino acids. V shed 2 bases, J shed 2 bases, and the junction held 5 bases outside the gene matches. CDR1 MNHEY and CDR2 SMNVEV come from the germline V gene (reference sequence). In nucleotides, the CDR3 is TGTGCCAGCAGTTTAACGCCGGGACAGCAAGAGACCCAGTACTTC. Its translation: CASSLTPGQQETQYF.

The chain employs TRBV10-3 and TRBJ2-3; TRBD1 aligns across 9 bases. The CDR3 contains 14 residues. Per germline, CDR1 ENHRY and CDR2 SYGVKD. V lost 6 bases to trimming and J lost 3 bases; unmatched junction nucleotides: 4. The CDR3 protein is CAIRNGQGTDTQYF. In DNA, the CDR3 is TGTGCCATCAGGAACGGACAGGGGACAGATACGCAGTATTTT.

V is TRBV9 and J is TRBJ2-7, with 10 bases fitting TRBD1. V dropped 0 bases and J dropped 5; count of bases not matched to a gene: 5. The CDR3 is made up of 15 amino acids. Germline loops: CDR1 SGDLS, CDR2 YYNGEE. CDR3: CASSVDGDRGDEQYF. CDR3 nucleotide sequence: TGTGCCAGCAGCGTAGATGGGGACAGGGGTGACGAGCAGTACTTC. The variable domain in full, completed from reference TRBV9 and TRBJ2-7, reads DSGVTQTPKHLITATGQRVTLRCSPRSGDLSVYWYQQSLDQGLQFLIQYYNGEERAKGNILERFSAQQFPDLHSELNLSSLELGDSALYFCASSVDGDRGDEQYFGPGTRLTVT.

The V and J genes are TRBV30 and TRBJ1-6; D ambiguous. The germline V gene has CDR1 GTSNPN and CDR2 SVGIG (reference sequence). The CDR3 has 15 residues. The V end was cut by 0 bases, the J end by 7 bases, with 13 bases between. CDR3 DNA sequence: TGTGCCTGGAGTGTTGGTGGAACCTTCAATTCACCCCTCCACTTT. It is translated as CAWSVGGTFNSPLHF.

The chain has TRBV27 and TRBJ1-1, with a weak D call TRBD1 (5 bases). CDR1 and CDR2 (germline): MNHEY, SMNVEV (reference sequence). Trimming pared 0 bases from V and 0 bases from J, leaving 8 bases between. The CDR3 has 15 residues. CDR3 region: CASSLSGGVNTEAFF. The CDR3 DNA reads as TGTGCCAGCAGTTTATCGGGGGGGGTGAACACTGAAGCTTTCTTT.

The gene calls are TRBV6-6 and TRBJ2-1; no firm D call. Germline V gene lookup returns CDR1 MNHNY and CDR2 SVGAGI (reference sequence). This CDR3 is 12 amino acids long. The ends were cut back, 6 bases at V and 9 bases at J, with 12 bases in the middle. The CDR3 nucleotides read TGTGCCAGCAGACCTGATGTGGGTGAGCAGTTCTTC. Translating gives CASRPDVGEQFF.

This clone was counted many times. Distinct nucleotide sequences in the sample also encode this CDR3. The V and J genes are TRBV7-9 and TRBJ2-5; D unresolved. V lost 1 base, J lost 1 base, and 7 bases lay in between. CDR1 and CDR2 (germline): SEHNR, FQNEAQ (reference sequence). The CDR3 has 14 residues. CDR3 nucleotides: TGTGCCAGCAGCTTAGGACTGAGCCAAGAGACCCAGTACTTC. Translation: CASSLGLSQETQYF. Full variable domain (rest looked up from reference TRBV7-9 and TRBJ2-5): DTGVSQNPRHKITKRGQNVTFRCDPISEHNRLYWYRQTLGQGPEFLTYFQNEAQLEKSRLLSDRFSAERPKGSFSTLEIQRTEQGDSAMYLCASSLGLSQETQYFGPGTRLLVL.

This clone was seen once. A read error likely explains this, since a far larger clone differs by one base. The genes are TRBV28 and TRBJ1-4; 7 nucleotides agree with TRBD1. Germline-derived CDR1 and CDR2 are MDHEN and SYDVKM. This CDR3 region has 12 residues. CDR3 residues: CACSPDREKLFF. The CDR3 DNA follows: TGTGCCTGCAGTCCGGACAGGGAAAAACTGTTTTTT.

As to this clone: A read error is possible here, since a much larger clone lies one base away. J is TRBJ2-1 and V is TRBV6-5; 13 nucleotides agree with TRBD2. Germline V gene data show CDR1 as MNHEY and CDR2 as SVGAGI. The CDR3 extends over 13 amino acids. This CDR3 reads CASSYGLAGATVF. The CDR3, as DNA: TGTGCCAGCAGTTACGGACTAGCGGGAGCCACCGTCTTC.

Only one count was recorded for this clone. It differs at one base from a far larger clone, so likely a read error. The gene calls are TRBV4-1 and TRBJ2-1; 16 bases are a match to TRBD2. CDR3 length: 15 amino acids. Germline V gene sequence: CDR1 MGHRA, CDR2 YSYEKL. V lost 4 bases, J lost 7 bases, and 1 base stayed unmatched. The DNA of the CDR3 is TGCGCCAGCAGCCCGGGACTAGCGGGAGGGAATGAGCAGTTCTTC. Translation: CASSPGLAGGNEQFF.

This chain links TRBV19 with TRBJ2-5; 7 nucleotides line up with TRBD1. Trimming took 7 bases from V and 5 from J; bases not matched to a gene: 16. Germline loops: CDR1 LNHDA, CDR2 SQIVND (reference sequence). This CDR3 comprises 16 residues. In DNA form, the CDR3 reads TGTGCCAGTAAGGACACAACCGCAGGGGGTGGTGAGACCCAGTACTTC. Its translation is CASKDTTAGGGETQYF.

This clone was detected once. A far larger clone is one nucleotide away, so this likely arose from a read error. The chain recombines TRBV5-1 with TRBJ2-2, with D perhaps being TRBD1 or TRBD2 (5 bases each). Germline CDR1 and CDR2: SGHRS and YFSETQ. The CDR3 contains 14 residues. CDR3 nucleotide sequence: TGCGCCAGCAGCTGGGACGGAGACACCGTGGAGCTGTTTTTT. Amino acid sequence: CASSWDGDTVELFF.

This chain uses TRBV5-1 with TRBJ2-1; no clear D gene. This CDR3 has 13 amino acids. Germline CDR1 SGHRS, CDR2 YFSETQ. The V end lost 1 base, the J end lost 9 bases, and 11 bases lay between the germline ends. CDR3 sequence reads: CASSLLGSTEQFF. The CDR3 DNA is TGCGCCAGCAGCTTGTTGGGGTCCACTGAGCAGTTCTTC.

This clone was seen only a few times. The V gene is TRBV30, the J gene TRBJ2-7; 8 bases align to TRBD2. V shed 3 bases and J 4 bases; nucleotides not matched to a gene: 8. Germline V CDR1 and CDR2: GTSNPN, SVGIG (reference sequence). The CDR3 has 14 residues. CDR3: CAWRAPGLVYEQYF. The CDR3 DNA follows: TGTGCCTGGAGGGCCCCGGGACTAGTGTACGAGCAGTACTTC.

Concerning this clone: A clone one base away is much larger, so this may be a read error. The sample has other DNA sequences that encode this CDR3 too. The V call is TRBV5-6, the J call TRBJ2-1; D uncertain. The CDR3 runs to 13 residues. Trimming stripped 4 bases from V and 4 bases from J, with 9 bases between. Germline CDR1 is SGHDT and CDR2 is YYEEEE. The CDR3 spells CASSPDSYNEQFF. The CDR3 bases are TGTGCCAGCAGCCCGGATAGTTACAATGAGCAGTTCTTC.

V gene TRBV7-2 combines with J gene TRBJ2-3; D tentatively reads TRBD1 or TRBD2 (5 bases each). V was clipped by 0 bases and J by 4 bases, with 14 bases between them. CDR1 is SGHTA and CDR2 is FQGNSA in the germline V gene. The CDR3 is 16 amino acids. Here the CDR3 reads CASSLAGTVGADTQYF. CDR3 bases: TGTGCCAGCAGCTTAGCTGGGACCGTCGGCGCAGATACGCAGTATTTT.

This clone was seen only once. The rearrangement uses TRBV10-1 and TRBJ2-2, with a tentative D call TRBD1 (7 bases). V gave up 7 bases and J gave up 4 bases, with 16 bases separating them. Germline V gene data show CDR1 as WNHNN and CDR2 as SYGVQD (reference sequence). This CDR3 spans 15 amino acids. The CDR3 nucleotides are TGCGCCAGCAATGATCCAGGGGGGAGCACCGGGGAGCTGTTTTTT. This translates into CASNDPGGSTGELFF.

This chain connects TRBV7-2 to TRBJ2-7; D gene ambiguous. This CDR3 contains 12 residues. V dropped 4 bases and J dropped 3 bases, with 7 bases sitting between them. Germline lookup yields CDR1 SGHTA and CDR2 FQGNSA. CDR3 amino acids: CASSSSLYEQYF. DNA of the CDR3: TGTGCCAGCAGCTCCAGCCTCTACGAGCAGTACTTC.

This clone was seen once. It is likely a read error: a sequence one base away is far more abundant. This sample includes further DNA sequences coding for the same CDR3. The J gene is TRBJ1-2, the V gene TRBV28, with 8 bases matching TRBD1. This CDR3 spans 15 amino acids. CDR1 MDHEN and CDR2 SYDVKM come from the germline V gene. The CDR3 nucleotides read TGTGCCAGCAGTCCCAACGACAGGGGACACTATGGCTACACCTTT. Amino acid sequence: CASSPNDRGHYGYTF.

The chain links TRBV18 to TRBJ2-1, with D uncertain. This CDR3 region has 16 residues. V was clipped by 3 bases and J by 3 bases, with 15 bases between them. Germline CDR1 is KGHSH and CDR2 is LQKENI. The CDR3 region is CASSPPHLSHYNEQFF. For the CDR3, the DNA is TGTGCCAGCTCACCCCCCCATCTGTCCCACTACAATGAGCAGTTCTTC. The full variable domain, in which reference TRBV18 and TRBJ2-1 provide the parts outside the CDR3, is NAGVMQNPRHLVRRRGQEARLRCSPMKGHSHVYWYRQLPEEGLKFMVYLQKENIIDESGMPKERFSAEFPKEGPSILRIQQVVRGDSAAYFCASSPPHLSHYNEQFFGPGTRLTVL.

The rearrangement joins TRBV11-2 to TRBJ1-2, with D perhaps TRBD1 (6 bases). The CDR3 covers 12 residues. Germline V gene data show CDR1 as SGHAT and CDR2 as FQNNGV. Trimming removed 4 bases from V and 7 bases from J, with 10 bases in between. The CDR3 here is CASSSGAAGYTF. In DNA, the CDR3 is TGTGCCAGCAGCTCGGGGGCAGCTGGCTACACCTTC.

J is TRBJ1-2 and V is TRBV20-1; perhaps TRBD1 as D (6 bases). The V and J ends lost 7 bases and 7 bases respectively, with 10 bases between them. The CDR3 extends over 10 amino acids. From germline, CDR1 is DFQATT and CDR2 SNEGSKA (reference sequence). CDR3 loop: CSDRESGYTF. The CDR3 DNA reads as TGCAGTGACAGGGAGAGTGGCTACACCTTC.

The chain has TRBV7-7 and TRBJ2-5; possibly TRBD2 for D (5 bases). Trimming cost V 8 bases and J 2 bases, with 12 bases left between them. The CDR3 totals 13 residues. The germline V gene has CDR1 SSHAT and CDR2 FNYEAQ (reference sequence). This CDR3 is CASGGIPQETQYF. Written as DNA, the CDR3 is TGTGCCAGCGGAGGTATTCCTCAAGAGACCCAGTACTTC.

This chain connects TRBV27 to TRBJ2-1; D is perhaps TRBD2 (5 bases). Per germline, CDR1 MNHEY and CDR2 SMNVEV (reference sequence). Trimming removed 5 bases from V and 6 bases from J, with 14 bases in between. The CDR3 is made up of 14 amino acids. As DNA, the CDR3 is TGTGCCAGCAGTCCCATAGCGCAAACCAATGAGCAGTTCTTC. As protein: CASSPIAQTNEQFF.

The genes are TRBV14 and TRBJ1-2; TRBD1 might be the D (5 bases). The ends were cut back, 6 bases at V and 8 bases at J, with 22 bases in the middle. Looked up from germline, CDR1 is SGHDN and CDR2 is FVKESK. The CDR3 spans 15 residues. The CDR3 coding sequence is TGTGCCAGCAGTTCCGGGACTTACCTATCCGAGGGCTACACCTTC. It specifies CASSSGTYLSEGYTF.

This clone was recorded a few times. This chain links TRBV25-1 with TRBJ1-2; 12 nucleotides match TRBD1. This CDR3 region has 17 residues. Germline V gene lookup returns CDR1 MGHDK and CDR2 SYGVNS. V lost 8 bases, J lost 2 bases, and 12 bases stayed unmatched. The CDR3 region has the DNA TGTGCCAGCCAGCCGACCCGGGACAGGGGGCGAAACTATGGCTACACCTTC. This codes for CASQPTRDRGRNYGYTF.

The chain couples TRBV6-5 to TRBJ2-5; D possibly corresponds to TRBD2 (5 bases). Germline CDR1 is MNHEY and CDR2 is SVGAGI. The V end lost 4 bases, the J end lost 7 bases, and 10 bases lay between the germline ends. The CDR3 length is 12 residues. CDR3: CASSSPDSTQYF. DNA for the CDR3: TGTGCCAGCAGTTCCCCGGACTCGACCCAGTACTTC.